This T cell receptor (beta chain) was captured in a study of response to subunit inactivated influenza vaccine. TCRdb fed the RT-PCR reads into MiXCR, producing one record per CDR3 protein. In the table there are hundreds of thousands of distinct CDR3 sequences, over 9% of which are singletons. CDR1 LGHDT and CDR2 YNNKEL come from the germline V gene (reference sequence). This CDR3 has 13 amino acids. The germline V and J ends were trimmed by 6 bases and 5 bases, with 11 bases remaining between them. This sample also appeared in a second study, on T cells expressing NK-cell markers. That report adds: TCR beta libraries carry UMIs added by 5'RACE template switching. Sorted CD3+CD56-NKG2C+, CD3+CD56+NKG2C- and CD3+CD56+NKG2C+ T cells were the source of the TCR beta repertoires. Seven of the eight sequenced donors were classified as HCMV-seropositive, and one was classified as seronegative. Among the experiments, several used an anti-gamma-delta TCR antibody to restrict sorting to alpha-beta TCR T cells.

This material consisted of PBMCs from blood, taken on the day of vaccination. The chain recombines TRBV3-1 with TRBJ1-5; D perhaps matches TRBD1 (6 bases). The sequence was collected from a man aged 50 to 59 who received an inactivated influenza vaccine. CDR3 nucleotide sequence: TGTGCCAGCAGTCATTGGACAGATCAGCCCCAGCATTTT. It translates to CASSHWTDQPQHF.